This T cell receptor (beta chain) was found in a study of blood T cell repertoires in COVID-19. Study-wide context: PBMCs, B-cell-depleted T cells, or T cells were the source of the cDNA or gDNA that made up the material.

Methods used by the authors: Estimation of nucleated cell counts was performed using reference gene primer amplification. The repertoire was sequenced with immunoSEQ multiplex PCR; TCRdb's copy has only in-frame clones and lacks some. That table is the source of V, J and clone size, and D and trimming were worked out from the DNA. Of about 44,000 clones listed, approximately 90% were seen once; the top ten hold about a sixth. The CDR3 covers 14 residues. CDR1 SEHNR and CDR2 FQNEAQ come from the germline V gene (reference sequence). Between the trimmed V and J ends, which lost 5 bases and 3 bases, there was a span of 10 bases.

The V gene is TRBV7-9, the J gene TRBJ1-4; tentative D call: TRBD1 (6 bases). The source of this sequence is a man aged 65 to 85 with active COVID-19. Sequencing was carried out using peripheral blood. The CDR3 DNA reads TGTGCCAGCAGCCTCAGGGGCTCTAATGAAAAACTGTTTTTT. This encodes CASSLRGSNEKLFF.